This passage covers 9 T cell receptor beta chains from one sample sequenced in a study of blood T cells in healthy people across ages. For the second PCR, which ran for roughly 6 to 12 cycles, a sample-barcoded 5' primer and a J-beta primer mix were used. Each CDR3 protein gets one entry after TCRdb re-called the 5' RACE reads with MiXCR. The sample has about 930,000 distinct CDR3 sequences; roughly 29% are singletons. A further study also used this sample, focusing on T cells of mothers and their children.

Sequenced input: blood. The receptors originated from a woman aged 40 to 50 in good health.

V is TRBV30 and J is TRBJ1-5; a possible D gene is TRBD1 (6 bases). The V gene lost 4 bases and the J gene lost 1 base, with 11 bases spanning the gap. This CDR3 spans 14 amino acids. CDR1 GTSNPN and CDR2 SVGIG come from the germline V gene (reference sequence). DNA for the CDR3: TGTGCCTGGAACCTAGGACAGAGCAATCAGCCCCAGCATTTT. Translation: CAWNLGQSNQPQHF.

The chain links TRBV18 to TRBJ2-2; D possibly corresponds to TRBD1 (5 bases). Germline CDR1 is KGHSH and CDR2 is LQKENI. Deletions cut 3 bases from V and 2 bases from J, with 7 bases between. The CDR3 totals 14 residues. CDR3 residues: CASSPTDNTGELFF. Written as DNA, the CDR3 is TGTGCCAGCTCACCGACAGACAACACCGGGGAGCTGTTTTTT. The complete variable domain, with remaining parts taken from reference TRBV18 and TRBJ2-2, reads NAGVMQNPRHLVRRRGQEARLRCSPMKGHSHVYWYRQLPEEGLKFMVYLQKENIIDESGMPKERFSAEFPKEGPSILRIQQVVRGDSAAYFCASSPTDNTGELFFGEGSRLTVL.

This clonotype has a count of ten or more. The chain has TRBV25-1 and TRBJ2-1, with D possibly matching TRBD1 (6 bases). Trimming removed 4 bases at V and 3 bases at J, with 13 bases between. The CDR3 runs 15 residues. The germline CDR1 and CDR2 sequences are MGHDK and SYGVNS. The CDR3 region is CASSGSQGYYNEQFF. CDR3 nucleotides: TGTGCCAGCAGTGGTTCACAGGGTTACTACAATGAGCAGTTCTTC.

This clonotype was seen at least ten times. The gene calls are TRBV29-1 and TRBJ2-1, with 9 positions matching TRBD1. Looked up from germline, CDR1 is SQVTM and CDR2 is ANQGSEA. The CDR3 covers 14 residues. Unmatched junction bases numbered 10, after V lost 7 bases and J lost 6 bases. CDR3 in amino acids: CSADGDREFNEQFF. CDR3 bases: TGCAGCGCCGACGGGGACAGGGAATTCAATGAGCAGTTCTTC.

This clonotype has a count of ten or more. The chain employs TRBV6-5 and TRBJ1-2; D perhaps matches TRBD1 (6 bases). Germline values: CDR1 MNHEY, CDR2 SVGAGI. This CDR3 spans 13 amino acids. The ends were cut back, 6 bases at V and 8 bases at J, with 16 bases in the middle. CDR3 protein: CASSPPGQKGYTF. The CDR3 region has the DNA TGTGCCAGCAGCCCACCCGGACAGAAAGGCTACACCTTC.

This clonotype was observed many times. The V and J genes are TRBV4-2 and TRBJ1-6; no clear D. CDR1 is LGHNA, CDR2 YNFKEQ, per germline. Trimming removed 8 bases from V and 7 bases from J, with 12 bases in between. The CDR3 is 13 amino acids. The CDR3 is CASSSEFNSPLHF. The CDR3 coding sequence is TGTGCCAGCTCTTCCGAATTCAATTCACCCCTCCACTTT.

This clonotype turned up a few times. The chain joins TRBV20-1 to TRBJ1-1; 8 bases align to TRBD1. The CDR3 length is 12 residues. V lost 6 bases and J lost 4; bases outside the gene matches: 4. Germline loops: CDR1 DFQATT, CDR2 SNEGSKA (reference sequence). In nucleotides, the CDR3 is TGCAGTGCAGGGACAGGCACCACTGAAGCTTTCTTT. It specifies CSAGTGTTEAFF.

This clonotype was counted at least ten times. The genes are TRBV2 and TRBJ2-7, with unresolved D. Per germline, CDR1 SNHLY and CDR2 FYNNEI. V was trimmed by 1 base and J by 4 bases, leaving 5 bases between them. This CDR3 region has 12 residues. The CDR3 bases are TGTGCCAGCAGTGAAGAGGGATACGAGCAGTACTTC. Amino acid sequence: CASSEEGYEQYF.

This clonotype was counted ten times or more. The V call is TRBV5-1, the J call TRBJ2-7; D gene uncertain. The germline CDR1 and CDR2 sequences are SGHRS and YFSETQ. The CDR3 loop spans 13 amino acids. Trimming left V 5 bases short and J 3 bases short, with 12 bases between. The CDR3 spells CASSPEVGYEQYF. The DNA of the CDR3 is TGCGCCAGCAGTCCTGAGGTAGGCTACGAGCAGTACTTC.